A selection of T cell receptor beta chains follows, all from one sample in a study of blood T cell repertoires in COVID-19. Only in-frame clones appear in the TCRdb table, and some are missing; sequencing was by immunoSEQ multiplex PCR. The sample carries some 310,000 clones, nearly 90% recorded once. Sequenced sample: PBMCs or T cells enriched from blood (not recorded which). The receptors come from a young woman who had recovered from COVID-19. The CDR3 runs from the conserved cysteine through the conserved F or W. D genes are given only for firm matches. Not every row has a clone size; where given, it reads once, few, many or a size class.

v_call	j_call	d_call	clone_size	cdr3_nt	cdr3_aa
TRBV7-9	TRBJ1-2	TRBD1	.	TGTGCCAGCAGCTTTTTCACGGGACAGCCGGATGGCTACACCTTC	CASSFFTGQPDGYTF
TRBV7-8	TRBJ2-1	.	.	TGTGCCAGCAGCCGAGAGAGGGAGCGGCACAATGAGCAGTTCTTC	CASSRERERHNEQFF
TRBV4-2	TRBJ2-1	.	.	TGTGCCAGCAGGCCATCCCGCCAGCGACCGAGGGAGCAGTTCTTC	CASRPSRQRPREQFF
TRBV4-3	TRBJ2-7	.	once	TGCGCCAGCAGCCAAGATGGCGGGACGGGCTACGAGCAGTACTTC	CASSQDGGTGYEQYF
TRBV25-1	TRBJ2-7	.	.	TGTGCCAGCAGTGAATTCCCCTCCAGAGGCGTCTACGAGCAGTACTTC	CASSEFPSRGVYEQYF
TRBV19	TRBJ1-6	TRBD1	.	TGTGCCAGTAGTATAGGAGCGACTCTCCGGGGGACAGGGAATTCACCCCTCCACTTT	CASSIGATLRGTGNSPLHF
TRBV11-2	TRBJ1-1	.	.	TGTGCCAGCAGCGCCATGCAGGGGAGCACTGAAGCTTTCTTT	CASSAMQGSTEAFF
TRBV9	TRBJ2-3	TRBD2	.	TGTGCCAGCAGCGTAGTAACTAGCGGGACCAACACAGATACGCAGTATTTT	CASSVVTSGTNTDTQYF
TRBV7-6	TRBJ1-6	TRBD1	.	TGTGCCAGCAGCTTAGGAAGCCGGGACAGGGGACCACTAGACCTCCACTTT	CASSLGSRDRGPLDLHF
TRBV12-5	TRBJ2-3	TRBD1	.	TGTGCTAGTGGTTTCAGCGTCCAGGGGGCGCTTCCCCCAGATACGCAGTATTTT	CASGFSVQGALPPDTQYF
TRBV27	TRBJ2-3	TRBD2	.	TGTGCCAGCAGTTTTTCGGCGGGAGACCCCACAGATACGCAGTATTTT	CASSFSAGDPTDTQYF
TRBV10-3	TRBJ2-7	TRBD2	few	TGTGCCACCCTAGCGGCAAGCTCCTACGAGCAGTACTTC	CATLAASSYEQYF
TRBV28	TRBJ1-5	.	.	TGTGCCAGCAGTTTTTACCGGGTGGTTCAGCCCCAGCATTTT	CASSFYRVVQPQHF
TRBV2	TRBJ2-5	TRBD1	.	TGTGCCAGCAGCGCTACCAGCGTGACAGGGAAAGAGACCCAGTACTTC	CASSATSVTGKETQYF
TRBV6-6	TRBJ2-6	.	.	TGTGCCAGCAGTTACCTCAGCGAACCTGGGGCCAACGTCCTGACTTTC	CASSYLSEPGANVLTF
TRBV11-3	TRBJ2-3	.	.	TGTGCCAGCAGCCGAAAGGAGGACACAGATACGCAGTATTTT	CASSRKEDTDTQYF
TRBV30	TRBJ2-7	TRBD2	.	TGTGCCTGGAGTGGCGGGCGGGGGGGGACATACGAGCAGTACTTC	CAWSGGRGGTYEQYF
TRBV15	TRBJ1-5	TRBD1	once	TGTGCCACCAGCAGAGATCAGGCGGACAGGGGGTGGTACGGCAATCAGCCCCAGCATTTT	CATSRDQADRGWYGNQPQHF
TRBV24-1	TRBJ2-3	TRBD1	once	TGTGCCACCAGTGATTTCGACAGGGGGCTCACAGATACGCAGTATTTT	CATSDFDRGLTDTQYF
TRBV7-6	TRBJ1-3	.	.	TGTGCCAGCAGTGTTATGAGCTCTGGAAACACCATATATTTT	CASSVMSSGNTIYF
TRBV28	TRBJ2-1	TRBD1	.	TGTGCCAGCAGCATATTAGGACAGGGCGCCAATGAGCAGTTCTTC	CASSILGQGANEQFF
TRBV4-2	TRBJ1-2	TRBD1	.	TGTGCCAGCAGCCGGGACAGGGATGGATTCTTCTATGGCTACACCTTC	CASSRDRDGFFYGYTF
TRBV19	TRBJ2-3	.	.	TGTGCCAGTAGTAGCGTGGAGGGCACAGATACGCAGTATTTT	CASSSVEGTDTQYF
TRBV29-1	TRBJ2-3	TRBD2	few	TGCAGCGGCACCGGGACTAGTGGAGAAGATACGCAGTATTTT	CSGTGTSGEDTQYF
TRBV7-9	TRBJ1-6	TRBD1	few	TGTGCCAGCAGCCCCGGGACAGGGTATTCACCCCTCCACTTT	CASSPGTGYSPLHF
TRBV19	TRBJ1-1	TRBD1	.	TGTGCCAGTAATCTCCTGGGACAGGGAAAAAGGACTGAAGCTTTCTTT	CASNLLGQGKRTEAFF
TRBV7-2	TRBJ2-7	.	.	TGTGCCAGCAGCCCCCCTCTTGGCGGGATCGTCTACGAGCAGTACTTC	CASSPPLGGIVYEQYF
TRBV5-1	TRBJ1-2	TRBD1	.	TGCGCCAGCAGCCACCAGACAGGGGCTAACTATGGCTACACCTTC	CASSHQTGANYGYTF
TRBV28	TRBJ1-1	.	.	TGTGCCAGCAGTGCGCAGGTTATCGCTGAAGCTTTCTTT	CASSAQVIAEAFF
TRBV5-6	TRBJ1-3	.	.	TGTGCCAGCAGCTTGGTCGACAGATCTGGAAACACCATATATTTT	CASSLVDRSGNTIYF
TRBV10-3	TRBJ2-2	TRBD2	.	TGTGCCATCAGTGATACCTCCGGGACTAGCGGGAGGGGTAACACCGGGGAGCTGTTTTTT	CAISDTSGTSGRGNTGELFF
TRBV18	TRBJ1-3	.	.	TGTGCCAGCTCACCACCGGTTTTCCCGGGCACCATATATTTT	CASSPPVFPGTIYF
TRBV5-1	TRBJ2-7	.	.	TGCGCCAGCAGCTTGGCCTTTGACCAGGGATCCACCTACGAGCAGTACTTC	CASSLAFDQGSTYEQYF
TRBV5-1	TRBJ1-1	.	once	TGCGCCAGCAGCTTGGGGCAGCCCGACATGAACACTGAAGCTTTCTTT	CASSLGQPDMNTEAFF
TRBV3-1/TRBV3-2	TRBJ2-7	.	.	TGTGCCAGCAGCCAAGATAGGACAGCAAACTACGAGCAGTACTTC	CASSQDRTANYEQYF
TRBV5-1	TRBJ2-5	TRBD2	.	TGCGCCAGCAGCTTGGGGTTAGCGGGAGGTGGCCAAGAGACCCAGTACTTC	CASSLGLAGGGQETQYF
TRBV11-2	TRBJ2-2	TRBD2	.	TGTGCCAGCAGTCTAATAGCGGGAGATTGGACCGGGGAGCTGTTTTTT	CASSLIAGDWTGELFF
TRBV5-1	TRBJ1-2	.	few	TGCGCCAGCAGCCAACCCTGGGACTGGGCGAGGGATGGCTACACCTTC	CASSQPWDWARDGYTF
TRBV4-1	TRBJ2-7	.	once	TGCGCCAGCAGCCAAGCCACAGCGGTTAGCCCATCCGAGCAGTACTTC	CASSQATAVSPSEQYF
TRBV6-4	TRBJ2-1	TRBD2	.	TGTGCCAGCAGTGTTAGCGGGAGTATAAATGAGCAGTTCTTC	CASSVSGSINEQFF
TRBV9	TRBJ1-2	.	.	TGTGCCAGCAGCGAAGGGGGTGGCACCCTGACCTCCTACTATGGCTACACCTTC	CASSEGGGTLTSYYGYTF
TRBV7-2	TRBJ2-1	TRBD2	.	TGTGCCAGCAGCGGCCCGGGACTAGCGGGAGCTCCCTACAATGAGCAGTTCTTC	CASSGPGLAGAPYNEQFF
TRBV27	TRBJ2-7	TRBD1	.	TGTGCCAGCAGTTTTCCTCGACAGGGGAAGGTATACGAGCAGTACTTC	CASSFPRQGKVYEQYF
TRBV18	TRBJ2-5	.	.	TGTGCCAGCTCACCATGGAGGGTTGAGACCCAGTACTTC	CASSPWRVETQYF
TRBV5-1	TRBJ2-1	TRBD2	.	TGCGCCAGCAGCTTGGCCGGAGCGGGAGGGCTCAATGAGCAGTTCTTC	CASSLAGAGGLNEQFF
TRBV28	TRBJ2-1	.	.	TGTGCCAGCAGCCCATCCGGTGGGGGAGGCCACAATGAGCAGTTCTTC	CASSPSGGGGHNEQFF
TRBV6-5	TRBJ1-1	TRBD1	.	TGTGCCAGCAGCCAGGGACAGGAAAACACTGAAGCTTTCTTT	CASSQGQENTEAFF
TRBV13	TRBJ2-7	.	.	TGTGCCAGCAGCCCTGCGGGGTTGGGGATCTACGAGCAGTACTTC	CASSPAGLGIYEQYF
TRBV6-5	TRBJ1-2	.	.	TGTGCCAGCAGTTCCCTAGGTATGGACTATGGCTACACCTTC	CASSSLGMDYGYTF